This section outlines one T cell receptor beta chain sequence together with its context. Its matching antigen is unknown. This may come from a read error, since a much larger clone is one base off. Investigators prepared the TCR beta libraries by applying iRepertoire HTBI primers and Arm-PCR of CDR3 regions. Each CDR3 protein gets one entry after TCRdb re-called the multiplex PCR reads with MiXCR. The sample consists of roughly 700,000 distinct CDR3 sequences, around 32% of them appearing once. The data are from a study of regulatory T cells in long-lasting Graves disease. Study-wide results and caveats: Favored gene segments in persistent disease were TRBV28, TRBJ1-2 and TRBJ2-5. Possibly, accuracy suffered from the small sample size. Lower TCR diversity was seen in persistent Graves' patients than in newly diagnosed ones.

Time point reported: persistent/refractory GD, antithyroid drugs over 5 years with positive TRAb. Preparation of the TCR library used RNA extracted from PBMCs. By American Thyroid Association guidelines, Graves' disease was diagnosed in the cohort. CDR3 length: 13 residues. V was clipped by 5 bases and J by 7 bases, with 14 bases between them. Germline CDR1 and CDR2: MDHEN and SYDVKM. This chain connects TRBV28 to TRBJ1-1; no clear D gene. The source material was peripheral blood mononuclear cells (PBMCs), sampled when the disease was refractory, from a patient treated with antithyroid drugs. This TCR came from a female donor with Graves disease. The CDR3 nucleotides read TGTGCCAGCAGTGGGTACAGAAAGGATGAAGCTTTCTTT. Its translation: CASSGYRKDEAFF.